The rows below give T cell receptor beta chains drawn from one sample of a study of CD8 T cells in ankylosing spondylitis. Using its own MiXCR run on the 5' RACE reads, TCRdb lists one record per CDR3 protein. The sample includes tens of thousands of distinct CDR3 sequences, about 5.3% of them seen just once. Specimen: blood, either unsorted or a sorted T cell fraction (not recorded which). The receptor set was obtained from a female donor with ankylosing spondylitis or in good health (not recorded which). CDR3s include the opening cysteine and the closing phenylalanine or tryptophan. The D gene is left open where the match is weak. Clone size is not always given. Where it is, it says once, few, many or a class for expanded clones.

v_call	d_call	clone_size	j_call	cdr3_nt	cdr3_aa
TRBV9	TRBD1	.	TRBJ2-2	TGTGCCAGCAGCGTTGTTGGGACAGGGGCCGGGGAGCTGTTTTTT	CASSVVGTGAGELFF
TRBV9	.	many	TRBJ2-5	TGTGCCAGCGGAGCCGGGACACCTCAAGAGACCCAGTACTTC	CASGAGTPQETQYF
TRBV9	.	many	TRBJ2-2	TGTGCCAGCAGCGTAGCCCCAGCGAACACCGGGGAGCTGTTTTTT	CASSVAPANTGELFF
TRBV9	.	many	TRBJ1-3	TGTGCCAGCAGCGTGGGGGGGAACACCATATATTTT	CASSVGGNTIYF
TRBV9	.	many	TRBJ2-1	TGTGCCAGCAGCGGTCCTAATAGCAGGAGCTCCTACAATGAGCAGTTCTTC	CASSGPNSRSSYNEQFF
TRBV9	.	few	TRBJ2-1	TGTGCCAGCAGTCGTTCGACAGTGCATGAGCAGTTCTTC	CASSRSTVHEQFF
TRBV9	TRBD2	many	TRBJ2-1	TGTGCCAGCAGCCCGCCCATGACTAGCGGTCTCAATGAGCAGTTCTTC	CASSPPMTSGLNEQFF
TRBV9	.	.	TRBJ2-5	TGTGCCAGCAGCGTAGGAAGTTCGTCTAGCTATGTGACCCAGTACTTC	CASSVGSSSSYVTQYF
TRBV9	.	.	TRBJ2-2	TGTGCCAGCAGCGTCTCAGTTTCGAACACCGGGGAGCTGTTTTTT	CASSVSVSNTGELFF
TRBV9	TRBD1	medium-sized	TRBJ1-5	TGTGCCAGCAGCGTCGACGGACAGGGCAATCAGCCCCAGCATTTT	CASSVDGQGNQPQHF
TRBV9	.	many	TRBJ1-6	TGTGCCAGCAGCGTAGATACGCTCGGTAATTCACCCCTCCACTTT	CASSVDTLGNSPLHF
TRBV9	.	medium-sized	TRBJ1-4	TGTGCCAGCAGCGTAGGGTTCGGGATGGCTGAAAAACTGTTTTTT	CASSVGFGMAEKLFF
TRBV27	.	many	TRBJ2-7	TGTGCCAGCATTCGACCGGGACTCCGATCCCTCGCATCCTACGAGCAGTACTTC	CASIRPGLRSLASYEQYF
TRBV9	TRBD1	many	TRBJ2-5	TGTGCCAGCAGCGTAGGGACAGGGAAAAACCAAGAGACCCAGTACTTC	CASSVGTGKNQETQYF
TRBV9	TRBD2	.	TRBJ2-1	TGTGCCAGCAGCGCCCTCAGTCGGACTAGCGGGGCTGAGCAGTTCTTC	CASSALSRTSGAEQFF
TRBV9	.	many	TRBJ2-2	TGTGCCAGCAGCCGTAAAGCGGGCATCAACTTCGGGGAGCTGTTTTTT	CASSRKAGINFGELFF
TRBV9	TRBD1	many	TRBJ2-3	TGTGCCAGCAGCGTCCCCAAGGACAGGGCGGGTTTAAACGGCACAGATACGCAGTATTTT	CASSVPKDRAGLNGTDTQYF
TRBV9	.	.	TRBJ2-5	TGTGCCAGCAGCGTAGTTGCGGGGGCCCCATTCGAGACCCAGTACTTC	CASSVVAGAPFETQYF
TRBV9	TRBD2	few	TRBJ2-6	TGTGCCAGCAGCCCCACCGATCTAGCGGGGGGGACCGGGGCCAACGTCCTGACTTTC	CASSPTDLAGGTGANVLTF
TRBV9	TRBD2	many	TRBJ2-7	TGTGCCAGCAGCCCCGGAACAGCGGGGGGCTCCTACGAGCAGTACTTC	CASSPGTAGGSYEQYF
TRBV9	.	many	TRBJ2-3	TGTGCCAGCAGCGTAGCGCCGGGGGGCGGCACAGATACGCAGTATTTT	CASSVAPGGGTDTQYF
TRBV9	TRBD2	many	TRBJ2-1	TGTGCCAGCAGCGTAGAAGCGGGATCCTACAATGAGCAGTTCTTC	CASSVEAGSYNEQFF
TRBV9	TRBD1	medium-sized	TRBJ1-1	TGTGCCAGCAGCGTAGTAGGGGGCGCCGGGTCCACTGAAGCTTTCTTT	CASSVVGGAGSTEAFF
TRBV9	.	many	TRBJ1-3	TGTGCCAGCAGCGTAGCAGACTTTACAGGGAGCTCTGGAAACACCATATATTTT	CASSVADFTGSSGNTIYF
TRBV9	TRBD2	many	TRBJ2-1	TGTGCCAGCAGCCTCCTGAACAGCGGGGGTTACAATGAGCAGTTCTTC	CASSLLNSGGYNEQFF
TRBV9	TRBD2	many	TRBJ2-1	TGTGCCAGCAGTTTACTGGGACTAGCGGATAATGAGCAGTTCTTC	CASSLLGLADNEQFF
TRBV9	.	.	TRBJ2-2	TGTGCCAGCAGAAAAGGGGGGATGAACACCGGGGAGCTGTTTTTT	CASRKGGMNTGELFF
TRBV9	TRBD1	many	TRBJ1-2	TGTGCCAGCAGCGTATCGGACCGGAGGGGGCAGGGTACTGGCTACACCTTC	CASSVSDRRGQGTGYTF
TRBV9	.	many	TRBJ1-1	TGTGCCAGCAGCGTAGTAACGGAGAACACTGAAGCTTTCTTT	CASSVVTENTEAFF
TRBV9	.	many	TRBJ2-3	TGTGCCAGCAGCGCCTTGAGGGGAACGCAGTATTTT	CASSALRGTQYF
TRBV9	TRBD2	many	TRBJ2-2	TGTGCCAGCAGTGTTAGCGGGAGGGCCGCGTTGGGCACCGGGGAGCTGTTTTTT	CASSVSGRAALGTGELFF
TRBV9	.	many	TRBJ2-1	TGTGCCAGCAGCGTAGCTCCGGACGGATCCTACAATGAGCAGTTCTTC	CASSVAPDGSYNEQFF
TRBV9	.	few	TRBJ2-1	TGTGCCAGCAGCGTCACTAGCTCCAATGAGCAGTTCTTC	CASSVTSSNEQFF
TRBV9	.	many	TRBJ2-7	TGTGCCAGCAGCGCGGACATCCTCTCCTACGAGCAGTACTTC	CASSADILSYEQYF
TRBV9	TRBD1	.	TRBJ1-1	TGTGCCAGCAGCGTAGCACAGGGGGCTATTTTGAACACTGAAGCTTTCTTT	CASSVAQGAILNTEAFF
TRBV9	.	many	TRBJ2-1	TGTGCCAGCGGTAATAGGAGAGGCGATGAGCAGTTCTTC	CASGNRRGDEQFF
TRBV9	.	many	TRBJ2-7	TGTGCCAGCAGCGTAGGTGGTAGCGGCGAGCAGTACTTC	CASSVGGSGEQYF
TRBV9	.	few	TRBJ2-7	TGTGCCAGCAGCCCAGGACCACTCCCCTACGAGCAGTACTTC	CASSPGPLPYEQYF
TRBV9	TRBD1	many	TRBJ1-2	TGTGCCAGCAGCCCACCGACAGGGGGCTATGGCTACACCTTC	CASSPPTGGYGYTF
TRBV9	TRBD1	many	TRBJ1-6	TGTGCCAGCAGCGAGGACAGGGGTTATTCACCCCTCCACTTT	CASSEDRGYSPLHF
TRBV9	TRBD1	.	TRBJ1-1	TGTGCCAGCAGCGTTACAGGGGAGGGCTTTGAAGCTTTCTTT	CASSVTGEGFEAFF
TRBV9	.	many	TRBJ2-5	TGTGCCAGCAGCGTCGCAGCACAAGAGACCCAGTACTTC	CASSVAAQETQYF
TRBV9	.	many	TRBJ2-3	TGTGCCAGCAGCGTAGGCGGTCGTAGGACAGATACGCAGTATTTT	CASSVGGRRTDTQYF
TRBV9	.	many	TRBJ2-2	TGTGCCAGCAGCCGCACCTATCCAGCGGGCGGGACCGGGGAGCTGTTTTTT	CASSRTYPAGGTGELFF
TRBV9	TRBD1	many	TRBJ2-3	TGTGCCAGCAGCGTAGTCACAGGGGGCACAGATACGCAGTATTTT	CASSVVTGGTDTQYF
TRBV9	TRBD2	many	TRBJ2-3	TGTGCCAGCAGCGTAGGGGACGGGAGGACCACAGATACGCAGTATTTT	CASSVGDGRTTDTQYF
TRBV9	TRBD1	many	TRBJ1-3	TGTGCCAGCAGCGTAGGAGCAGGGGGCACGGCTGGAAACACCATATATTTT	CASSVGAGGTAGNTIYF
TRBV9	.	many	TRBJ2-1	TGTGCCAGCAGCCCACGGGACACCTACAATGAGCAGTTCTTC	CASSPRDTYNEQFF
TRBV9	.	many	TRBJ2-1	TGTGCCAGCAGCGCAGACACCGGGGGCTACAATGAGCAGTTCTTC	CASSADTGGYNEQFF
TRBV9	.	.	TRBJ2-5	TGTGCCAGCAGCCCTAACCTCGGAGAGACCCAGTACTTC	CASSPNLGETQYF
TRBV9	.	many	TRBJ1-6	TGTGCCAGCAGCGTAGTTCCATATAATTCACCCCTCCACTTT	CASSVVPYNSPLHF
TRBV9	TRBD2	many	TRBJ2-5	TGTGCCAGCAGCGGACTAGCGGGTGTAGAGACCCAGTACTTC	CASSGLAGVETQYF
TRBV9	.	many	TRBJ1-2	TGTGCCAGCAGCGCGGCGGGGGGTCGTCCCGGTGGCTACACCTTC	CASSAAGGRPGGYTF
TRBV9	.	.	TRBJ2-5	TGTGCCAGCAGCGAACCGGGGGGCGGAGAGACCCAGTACTTC	CASSEPGGGETQYF
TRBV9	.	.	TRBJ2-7	TGTGCCAGCAGCTCAGGTCCGCCTTCCTACGAGCAGTACTTC	CASSSGPPSYEQYF
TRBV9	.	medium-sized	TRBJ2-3	TGTGCCAGCAGCGTGCGGGAAGATACGCAGTATTTT	CASSVREDTQYF
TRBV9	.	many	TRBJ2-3	TGTGCCAGCAGCGTAGTCGGAAGGGGCACAGATACGCAGTATTTT	CASSVVGRGTDTQYF
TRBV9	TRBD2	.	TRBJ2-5	TGTGCCAGCAGAGGACTAGCAGAAGAGACCCAGTACTTC	CASRGLAEETQYF